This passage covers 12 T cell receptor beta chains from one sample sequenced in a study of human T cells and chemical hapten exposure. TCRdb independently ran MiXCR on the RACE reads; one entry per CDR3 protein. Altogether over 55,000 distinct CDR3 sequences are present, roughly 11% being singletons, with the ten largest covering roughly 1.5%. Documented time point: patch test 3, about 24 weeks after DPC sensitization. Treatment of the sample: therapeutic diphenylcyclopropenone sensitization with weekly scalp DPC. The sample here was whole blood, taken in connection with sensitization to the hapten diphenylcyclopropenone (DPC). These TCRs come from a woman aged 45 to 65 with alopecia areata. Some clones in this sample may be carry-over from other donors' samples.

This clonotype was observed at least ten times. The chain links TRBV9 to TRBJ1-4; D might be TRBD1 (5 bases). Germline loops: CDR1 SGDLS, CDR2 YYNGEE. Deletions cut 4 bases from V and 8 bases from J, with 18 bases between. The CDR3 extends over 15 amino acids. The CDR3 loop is CASSPGTFRGEKLFF. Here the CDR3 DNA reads TGTGCCAGCAGCCCCGGGACTTTCCGGGGAGAAAAACTGTTTTTT.

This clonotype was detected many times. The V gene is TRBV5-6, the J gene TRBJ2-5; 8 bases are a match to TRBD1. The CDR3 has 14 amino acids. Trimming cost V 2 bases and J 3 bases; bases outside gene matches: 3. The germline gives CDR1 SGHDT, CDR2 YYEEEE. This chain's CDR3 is CASSFRTGKETQYF. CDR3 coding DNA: TGTGCCAGCAGCTTCCGGACAGGGAAAGAGACCCAGTACTTC.

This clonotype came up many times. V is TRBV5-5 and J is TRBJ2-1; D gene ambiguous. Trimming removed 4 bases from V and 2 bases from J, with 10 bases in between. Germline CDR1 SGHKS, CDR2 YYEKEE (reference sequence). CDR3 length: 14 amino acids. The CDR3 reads CASSATRTYNEQFF. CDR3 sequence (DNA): TGTGCCAGCAGCGCGACTCGGACCTACAATGAGCAGTTCTTC.

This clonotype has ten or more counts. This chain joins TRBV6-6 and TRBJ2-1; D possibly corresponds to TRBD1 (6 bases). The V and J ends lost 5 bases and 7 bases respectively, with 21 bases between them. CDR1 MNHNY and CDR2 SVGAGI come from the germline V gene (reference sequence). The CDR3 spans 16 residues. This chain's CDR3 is CASSLPPLGHNNEQFF. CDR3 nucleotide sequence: TGTGCCAGCAGTCTACCCCCACTGGGACACAATAATGAGCAGTTCTTC.

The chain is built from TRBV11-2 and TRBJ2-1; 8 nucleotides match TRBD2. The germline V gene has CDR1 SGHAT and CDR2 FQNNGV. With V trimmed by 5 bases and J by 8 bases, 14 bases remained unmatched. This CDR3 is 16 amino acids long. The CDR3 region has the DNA TGTGCCAGCAGCCCTCCGGGACTAGAGGTGGTAGATGAGCAGTTCTTC. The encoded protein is CASSPPGLEVVDEQFF. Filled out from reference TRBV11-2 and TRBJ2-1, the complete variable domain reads EAGVAQSPRYKIIEKRQSVAFWCNPISGHATLYWYQQILGQGPKLLIQFQNNGVVDDSQLPKDRFSAERLKGVDSTLKIQPAKLEDSAVYLCASSPPGLEVVDEQFFGPGTRLTVL.

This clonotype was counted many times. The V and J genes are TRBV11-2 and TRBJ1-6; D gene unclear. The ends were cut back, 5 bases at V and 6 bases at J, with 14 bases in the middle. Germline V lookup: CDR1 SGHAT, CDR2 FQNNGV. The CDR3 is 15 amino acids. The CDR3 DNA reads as TGTGCCAGCAGCATGACCGCCATCCTTAATTCACCCCTCCACTTT. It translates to CASSMTAILNSPLHF. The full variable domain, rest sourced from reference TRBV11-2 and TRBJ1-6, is EAGVAQSPRYKIIEKRQSVAFWCNPISGHATLYWYQQILGQGPKLLIQFQNNGVVDDSQLPKDRFSAERLKGVDSTLKIQPAKLEDSAVYLCASSMTAILNSPLHFGNGTRLTVT.

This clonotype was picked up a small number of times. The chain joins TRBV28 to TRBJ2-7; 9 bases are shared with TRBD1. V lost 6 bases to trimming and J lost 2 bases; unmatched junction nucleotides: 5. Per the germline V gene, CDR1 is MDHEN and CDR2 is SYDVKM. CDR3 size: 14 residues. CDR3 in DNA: TGTGCCAGCAGCCTGACAGGGGGTCCCTACGAGCAGTACTTC. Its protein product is CASSLTGGPYEQYF.

The chain's CDR3 is CASSYEMDREYSPLHF. For the CDR3, the DNA is TGTGCCAGCAGTTACGAAATGGACAGGGAGTATTCACCCCTCCACTTT. The chain links TRBV6-5 to TRBJ1-6; 8 nucleotides agree with TRBD1. The CDR3 covers 16 residues. V lost 2 bases, J lost 8 bases, and 8 bases stayed unmatched. The V gene's germline CDR1 is MNHEY and CDR2 SVGAGI.

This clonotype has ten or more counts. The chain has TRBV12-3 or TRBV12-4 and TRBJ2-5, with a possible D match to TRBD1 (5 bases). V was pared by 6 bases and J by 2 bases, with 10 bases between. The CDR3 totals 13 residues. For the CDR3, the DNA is TGTGCCAGCAGACAGACAGAGCAAGAGACCCAGTACTTC. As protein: CASRQTEQETQYF.

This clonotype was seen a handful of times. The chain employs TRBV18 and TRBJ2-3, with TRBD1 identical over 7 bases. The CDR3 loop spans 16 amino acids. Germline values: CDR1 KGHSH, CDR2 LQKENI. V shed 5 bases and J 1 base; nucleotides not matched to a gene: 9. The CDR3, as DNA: TGTGCCAGCTCAGTAGAATGGGACAGCCGCACAGATACGCAGTATTTT. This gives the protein CASSVEWDSRTDTQYF.

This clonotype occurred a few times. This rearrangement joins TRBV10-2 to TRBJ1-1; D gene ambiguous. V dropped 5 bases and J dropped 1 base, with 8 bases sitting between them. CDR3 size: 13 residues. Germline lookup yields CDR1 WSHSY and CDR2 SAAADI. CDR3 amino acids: CASSIAGNTEAFF. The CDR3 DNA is TGCGCCAGCAGTATTGCAGGGAACACTGAAGCTTTCTTT.

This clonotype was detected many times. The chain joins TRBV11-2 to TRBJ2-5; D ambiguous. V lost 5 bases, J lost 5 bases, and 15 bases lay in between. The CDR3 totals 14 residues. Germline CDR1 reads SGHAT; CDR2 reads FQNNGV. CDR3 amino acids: CASSVPERSETQYF. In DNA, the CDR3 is TGTGCCAGCAGCGTCCCCGAGAGATCGGAGACCCAGTACTTC.